This T cell receptor (beta chain) was sequenced for a study of shared clonotypes between healthy human individuals. The overall study: Donors were two women and a few men aged 18 to 49. Study-wide findings and caveats: What limited the represented genetic and exposure-history diversity was the small number of donors.

The split of CD4+ cells yielded CD45RA+ naive and CD45RA-negative memory subsets. Sequencing was performed with immunoSEQ multiplex PCR; in TCRdb, only in-frame clones are kept and a portion is missing. The table shows about 2.3 million clones, with over 85% occurring only once. This clone was observed a few times. Its target is not known. CDR1 and CDR2 (germline): GTSNPN, SVGIG (reference sequence). The CDR3 extends over 15 amino acids. Trimming at V came to 3 bases and at J to 6 bases, leaving 12 bases not matched to a gene. The receptor was derived from a young man in good health. Some clones in this sample may be carry-over from other donors' samples. Material for sequencing was naive CD4+ T cells from PBMCs. Subset noted: CD45RA+ positively selected. The chain recombines TRBV30 with TRBJ1-1; 8 positions match TRBD1. CDR3: CAWRGFGQGAAEAFF. Here the CDR3 DNA reads TGTGCCTGGAGAGGGTTTGGGCAGGGGGCCGCTGAAGCTTTCTTT.